The next 11 T cell receptor beta chains were all read from a single sample in a study of control samples from healthy donors and cancer patients (dated by TCRdb to about 2020). The method was the immunoSEQ multiplex PCR assay. As stored in TCRdb, this immuneACCESS dataset retains in-frame rearrangements with V and J assigned. A fraction of the clones does not appear; measured against another copy, unresolved V genes explain less than half of the discrepancy, and the remainder lacks a known reason. Present in this sample are some 67,000 clones, about nine tenths of which were seen just once. The ten largest clones represent over 15% of the sample. Input material: PBMCs. The origin of the receptors is a man in his fifties or sixties with lung cancer.

The count of this clone is one. The CDR3 DNA reads TGTGCCAGCAGCTCCGTTAGTGGAGATACGCAGTATTTT. It is translated as CASSSVSGDTQYF. V is TRBV7-3 and J is TRBJ2-3; D is undetermined. The CDR3 contains 13 residues. V was shortened by 4 bases and J by 5 bases, with 10 bases between the two germline ends. CDR1 is SGHTA, CDR2 FQGTGA, per germline.

J is TRBJ2-6 and V is TRBV29-1; D remains ambiguous. V lost 3 bases, J lost 2 bases, and 8 bases lay in between. This CDR3 is built from 14 residues. CDR1 SQVTM and CDR2 ANQGSEA come from the germline V gene. The CDR3 loop reads CSVDPGAGANVLTF. The CDR3 region has the DNA TGCAGCGTTGACCCTGGGGCTGGGGCCAACGTCCTGACTTTC.

This CDR3 is CATSVGGTGWYNEQFF. The DNA for the CDR3 is TGTGCCACCAGTGTGGGGGGGACAGGGTGGTACAATGAGCAGTTCTTC. The rearrangement links TRBV24-1 to TRBJ2-1; TRBD1 matches 9 bases. The CDR3 length is 16 residues. Germline V gene sequence: CDR1 KGHDR, CDR2 SFDVKD. V lost 5 bases, J lost 4 bases, and 8 bases stayed unmatched.

The chain couples TRBV5-4 to TRBJ1-2; 8 nucleotides line up with TRBD1. The CDR3 totals 14 residues. CDR1 and CDR2 from the germline V gene are SGHNT and YYREEE (reference sequence). Losses at the gene ends were 0 bases for V and 6 bases for J; bases not matched to a gene: 4. The CDR3 DNA reads TGTGCCAGCAGCTTGGGGACAGGGCGGGATGGCTACACCTTC. This gives the protein CASSLGTGRDGYTF.

This rearrangement joins TRBV10-3 to TRBJ1-5; 7 bases align to TRBD1. The germline gives CDR1 ENHRY, CDR2 SYGVKD. The CDR3 loop spans 13 amino acids. The ends lost 10 bases at V and 2 bases at J; junction bases unmatched: 5. CDR3 nucleotides: TGTGCCACCCGGGACAGTGGCAATCAGCCCCAGCATTTT. This sequence encodes CATRDSGNQPQHF.

A single count supports this clone. The chain links TRBV6-6 to TRBJ1-2; 9 bases are a match to TRBD1. Germline loops: CDR1 MNHNY, CDR2 SVGAGI (reference sequence). The CDR3 has 14 residues. V shed 6 bases, J shed 3 bases, and the junction held 5 bases outside the gene matches. CDR3 DNA sequence: TGTGCCAGCAGCCGACAGGGGGTCGACTATGGCTACACCTTC. Amino acid sequence: CASSRQGVDYGYTF.

For the CDR3, the DNA is TGTGCCAGTACCCTGGGGAAAGTAGCAGCTAACTATGGCTACACCTTC. Its protein product is CASTLGKVAANYGYTF. V and J are TRBV19 and TRBJ1-2; D ambiguous. CDR3 length equals 16 residues. Germline V lookup: CDR1 LNHDA, CDR2 SQIVND (reference sequence). V was shortened by 7 bases and J by 0 bases, with 18 bases between the two germline ends.

The chain couples TRBV15 to TRBJ1-2, with D perhaps TRBD1 (6 bases). Germline lookup yields CDR1 LNHNV and CDR2 YYDKDF (reference sequence). V was clipped by 0 bases and J by 8 bases, with 13 bases between them. CDR3 size: 14 residues. For the CDR3, the DNA is TGTGCCACCAGCAGAGATTTAACACAGGGAGGCTACACCTTC. Translated: CATSRDLTQGGYTF. Based on the CDR3 plus reference TRBV15 and TRBJ1-2, the full variable domain is DAMVIQNPRYQVTQFGKPVTLSCSQTLNHNVMYWYQQKSSQAPKLLFHYYDKDFNNEADTPDNFQSRRPNTSFCFLDIRSPGLGDTAMYLCATSRDLTQGGYTFGSGTRLTVV.

This chain joins TRBV14 and TRBJ2-1; perhaps TRBD2 as D (6 bases). The length of the CDR3 is 17 residues. The germline gives CDR1 SGHDN, CDR2 FVKESK. V shed 4 bases and J shed 0 bases, with 16 bases lying between them. The CDR3 is CASSPMGRGGSYNEQFF. For the CDR3, the DNA is TGTGCCAGCAGCCCTATGGGACGGGGAGGCTCCTACAATGAGCAGTTCTTC. The variable domain in full, with the rest retrieved from reference TRBV14 and TRBJ2-1, is EAGVTQFPSHSVIEKGQTVTLRCDPISGHDNLYWYRRVMGKEIKFLLHFVKESKQDESGMPNNRFLAERTGGTYSTLKVQPAELEDSGVYFCASSPMGRGGSYNEQFFGPGTRLTVL.

The rearrangement uses TRBV6-5 and TRBJ2-4; 7 bases are a match to TRBD1. CDR1 is MNHEY, CDR2 SVGAGI, per germline. J gave up 1 base and V 7 bases, and 1 base lay outside the gene matches. CDR3 length: 13 amino acids. CDR3: CASMTGAKNIQYF. CDR3 nucleotide sequence: TGTGCCAGCATGACAGGGGCCAAAAACATTCAGTACTTC.

This clone appeared once. At one end, the junction sequence differs from germline, possibly due to a read error. The genes are TRBV5-1 and TRBJ2-2; 11 positions agree with TRBD1. This CDR3 is built from 16 residues. Per the germline V gene, CDR1 is SGHRS and CDR2 is YFSETQ. Written as DNA, the CDR3 is TGCGCCAGCAGCTCGGACAGGGGGCGAAACAGCGGGGAGCTGTTTTTT. Encoded protein: CASSSDRGRNSGELFF.